This T cell receptor (beta chain) was sequenced during a study of blood T cell repertoires in COVID-19. About the research overall: Samples of COVID-19 (acute and convalescent) were obtained from the United States, Italy and Spain. The analysed material was cDNA or gDNA that came from T cells, B-cell-depleted T cells, or PBMCs.

Germline V lookup: CDR1 LNHDA, CDR2 SQIVND (reference sequence). This CDR3 spans 15 amino acids. V lost 6 bases and J lost 3, with 17 bases in between. The sample holds one count of this clone. Produced via immunoSEQ multiplex PCR; TCRdb's table is partial and in-frame only. The sample contains around 98,000 clones, around nine tenths of which appear only once. The chain carries TRBV19 and TRBJ1-1; D not resolved. This TCR came from a man between 65 and 80 years old with acute or convalescent COVID-19. Input material: peripheral blood. In nucleotides, the CDR3 is TGTGCCAGTAGCCGGTTGGGAGTCGGGGACACTGAAGCTTTCTTT. Its translation: CASSRLGVGDTEAFF.